The 20 T cell receptor beta chains below were found in one sample sequenced in a study of beta chain features in type 1 diabetes. Every bit of the isolated RNA underwent reverse transcription, so sequencing read expressed TCRB transcripts. Sequenced by immunoSEQ multiplex PCR; TCRdb stores in-frame clones only, minus some. Of 450,000 to 550,000 clones listed, 30% are singletons. Sequencing was done on a sample of naive CD4+ T cells from blood. Receptor source: a man aged 18 to 29 in good health.

This chain uses TRBV7-2 with TRBJ2-7, with D possibly TRBD1 on 5 matching bases. Germline V gives CDR1 SGHTA, CDR2 FQGNSA. CDR3 size: 13 residues. V dropped 5 bases and J dropped 2 bases, with 10 bases sitting between them. The CDR3 sequence is CASSPDRAYEQYF. CDR3 nucleotides: TGTGCCAGCAGCCCCGACAGAGCCTACGAGCAGTACTTC.

The CDR3 DNA is TGTGCCTGGAGGGGGACAGGGGCGAATCAGCCCCAGCATTTT. It codes for CAWRGTGANQPQHF. The chain has TRBV30 and TRBJ1-5; TRBD1 aligns across 10 bases. CDR1 is GTSNPN and CDR2 is SVGIG in the germline V gene (reference sequence). V shed 3 bases and J 4 bases; nucleotides not matched to a gene: 3. There are 14 residues in the CDR3.

The chain couples TRBV21-1 to TRBJ1-1; the table's D call of TRBD1 was not tested on the DNA. TRBV21-1 is termed a pseudogene. The length of the CDR3 is 11 residues. CDR3 nucleotide sequence: TGTGCCAGCATCAGGGCCCTAGAAGCTTTCTTT. Its translation is CASIRALEAFF.

On this clone: At the DNA level, this CDR3 is encoded by other sequences in the same sample as well. The chain is built from TRBV29-1 and TRBJ1-4, with TRBD1 matching 9 bases. There are 14 residues in the CDR3. V lost 6 bases, J lost 2 bases, and 4 bases stayed unmatched. Germline loops: CDR1 SQVTM, CDR2 ANQGSEA. In nucleotides, the CDR3 is TGCAGCGTCTTTACAGGGGGCACTAATGAAAAACTGTTTTTT. Encoded protein: CSVFTGGTNEKLFF.

The CDR3 DNA sequence: TGTGCCAGCAGCTCCTACAGGGGGCGGAACACTGAAGCTTTCTTT. Its protein is CASSSYRGRNTEAFF. The chain carries TRBV11-2 and TRBJ1-1; TRBD1 aligns across 9 bases. The junction had 4 bases not matched to a gene; V was cut back by 4 bases and J by 1 base. Germline V gives CDR1 SGHAT, CDR2 FQNNGV. The CDR3 spans 15 residues.

The table lists this clone with a few counts. This chain links TRBV10-3 with TRBJ2-3; no clear D. Germline V gene data show CDR1 as ENHRY and CDR2 as SYGVKD. This CDR3 has 12 amino acids. V was trimmed by 3 bases and J by 4 bases, leaving 5 bases between them. The chain's CDR3 is CAISDIPDTQYF. The CDR3, as DNA: TGTGCCATCAGTGACATCCCAGATACGCAGTATTTT.

The CDR3: CSVASRASNEKLFF. The CDR3 DNA sequence: TGCAGCGTTGCTTCCAGGGCTTCTAATGAAAAACTGTTTTTT. The chain is built from TRBV29-1 and TRBJ1-4, with D possibly being TRBD1 (5 bases). Germline V gene sequence: CDR1 SQVTM, CDR2 ANQGSEA. The CDR3 totals 14 residues. Trimming pared 4 bases from V and 3 bases from J, leaving 12 bases between.

This clone was found a few times. The same CDR3 is also encoded by other DNA sequences in this sample. The chain carries TRBV5-1 and TRBJ2-1; 8 positions match TRBD1. The CDR3 length is 12 residues. V lost 4 bases, J lost 8 bases, and 2 bases stayed unmatched. Germline assignment: CDR1 SGHRS and CDR2 YFSETQ. CDR3 in amino acids: CASSLDRDEQFF. In DNA form, the CDR3 reads TGCGCCAGCAGCCTGGACAGGGATGAGCAGTTCTTC.

The chain recombines TRBV4-1 with TRBJ2-1; D remains ambiguous. V lost 1 base, J lost 11 bases, and 9 bases lay in between. The germline gives CDR1 MGHRA, CDR2 YSYEKL. This CDR3 region has 12 residues. CDR3 coding DNA: TGCGCCAGCAGCCAAGGGCAGCAAAAGCAGTTCTTC. Protein product: CASSQGQQKQFF.

CDR3 region: CASSLMQQGEKLFF. DNA of the CDR3: TGTGCCAGCAGCTTAATGCAGCAGGGTGAAAAACTGTTTTTT. The chain uses TRBV7-9 and TRBJ1-4, with TRBD1 as a possible D gene (5 bases). CDR1 and CDR2 (germline): SEHNR, FQNEAQ (reference sequence). V lost 2 bases and J 7 bases, leaving 11 bases between the germline ends. The CDR3 is 14 residues long.

The table lists this clone with a few counts. The chain recombines TRBV4-1 with TRBJ2-5; TRBD2 might be the D (5 bases). This CDR3 contains 14 residues. The germline CDR1 and CDR2 sequences are MGHRA and YSYEKL. V shed 1 base and J shed 7 bases, with 13 bases lying between them. In nucleotides, the CDR3 is TGCGCCAGCAGCCAAGTTAAGGCTGCGGGGACCCAGTACTTC. This gives the protein CASSQVKAAGTQYF.

This clone has more than one count but fewer than ten. The chain is built from TRBV10-3 and TRBJ2-7; 10 bases are a match to TRBD2. The V gene's germline CDR1 is ENHRY and CDR2 SYGVKD. V shed 4 bases and J 0 bases; nucleotides not matched to a gene: 6. The CDR3 runs 16 residues. CDR3 in amino acids: CAISGTSGTSSYEQYF. Here the CDR3 DNA reads TGTGCCATCAGTGGCACTAGCGGGACTAGCTCCTACGAGCAGTACTTC.

This chain connects TRBV4-1 to TRBJ2-6; no clear D gene. This CDR3 spans 16 amino acids. CDR1 and CDR2 (germline): MGHRA, YSYEKL. V was clipped by 4 bases and J by 2 bases, with 12 bases between them. CDR3 amino acids: CASSPLGIAGANVLTF. In nucleotides, the CDR3 is TGCGCCAGCAGCCCGCTAGGGATTGCTGGGGCCAACGTCCTGACTTTC.

This clone was seen a few times. The rearrangement uses TRBV4-2 and TRBJ1-1; possibly TRBD1 for D (6 bases). The CDR3 has 15 amino acids. Trimming cost V 4 bases and J 3 bases, with 15 bases left between them. Germline CDR1 is LGHNA and CDR2 is YNFKEQ. The CDR3 region is CASSPEAGDDTEAFF. CDR3 nucleotides: TGTGCCAGCAGCCCAGAGGCAGGGGATGACACTGAAGCTTTCTTT.

This clone was seen a handful of times. V usage is TRBV10-3 and J usage is TRBJ2-7, with 12 bases fitting TRBD2. Germline V CDR1 and CDR2: ENHRY, SYGVKD. V lost 4 bases to trimming and J lost 5 bases; unmatched junction nucleotides: 3. This CDR3 contains 14 residues. The CDR3 DNA follows: TGTGCCATCAGTGGGACTAGCGGGATCCACGAGCAGTACTTC. It encodes CAISGTSGIHEQYF.

This clone was detected only a few times. The chain couples TRBV18 to TRBJ2-3; 9 bases fit TRBD2. Per germline, CDR1 KGHSH and CDR2 LQKENI. The CDR3 is made up of 15 amino acids. V trimming: 8 bases; J trimming: 0 bases; junction bases outside the gene matches: 6. The CDR3 region is CASTSSGASTDTQYF. The CDR3 bases are TGTGCCAGCACCTCTAGCGGGGCTAGCACAGATACGCAGTATTTT.

This clone was seen only once. One end of the junction fails to match germline, which may point to a read error. V and J are TRBV10-3 and TRBJ2-1; tentative D call: TRBD2 (7 bases). The germline gives CDR1 ENHRY, CDR2 SYGVKD. CDR3 length: 15 amino acids. As DNA, the CDR3 is TGTGCCATCAGTGTGGGCGGGGGCGCTTACAGTGAGCAGTTCTTC. Its translation is CAISVGGGAYSEQFF.

The genes are TRBV10-3 and TRBJ1-2; D gene uncertain. Trimming left V 10 bases short and J 1 base short, with 13 bases between. This CDR3 has 13 residues. CDR1 is ENHRY, CDR2 SYGVKD, per germline. In DNA form, the CDR3 reads TGTGCCACCTTCGGTACCGATAACTATGGCTACACCTTC. Its protein product is CATFGTDNYGYTF.

This clone showed up just a few times. J is TRBJ2-5 and V is TRBV30; D is uncertain. The CDR3 is 14 residues long. Germline V lookup: CDR1 GTSNPN, CDR2 SVGIG (reference sequence). The germline V and J ends were trimmed by 0 bases and 5 bases, with 13 bases remaining between them. CDR3 nucleotide sequence: TGTGCCTGGAGTGTAAGGCGTCGGTGGGAGACCCAGTACTTC. Protein sequence: CAWSVRRRWETQYF. Based on the CDR3 plus reference TRBV30 and TRBJ2-5, the full variable domain is SQTIHQWPATLVQPVGSPLSLECTVEGTSNPNLYWYRQAAGRGLQLLFYSVGIGQISSEVPQNLSASRPQDRQFILSSKKLLLSDSGFYLCAWSVRRRWETQYFGPGTRLLVL.

This clone was seen only a few times. This chain joins TRBV4-3 and TRBJ2-3; D might be TRBD2 (6 bases). The CDR3 is made up of 15 amino acids. V was cut by 3 bases and J by 5 bases, with 15 bases left in between. Germline values: CDR1 LGHNA, CDR2 YSLEER. In nucleotides, the CDR3 is TGCGCCAGCAGCCATGGCGGGACGGCGGGAGATACGCAGTATTTT. Protein: CASSHGGTAGDTQYF.